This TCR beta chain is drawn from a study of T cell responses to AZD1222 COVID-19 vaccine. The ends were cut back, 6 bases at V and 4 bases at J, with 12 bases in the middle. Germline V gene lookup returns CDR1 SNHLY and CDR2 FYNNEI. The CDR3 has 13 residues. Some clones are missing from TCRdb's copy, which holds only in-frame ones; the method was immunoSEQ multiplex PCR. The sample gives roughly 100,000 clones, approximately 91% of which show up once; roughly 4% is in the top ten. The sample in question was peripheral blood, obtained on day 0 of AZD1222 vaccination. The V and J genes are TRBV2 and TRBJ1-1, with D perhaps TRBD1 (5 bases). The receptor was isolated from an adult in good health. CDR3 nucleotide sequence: TGTGCCAGCAGGCCCGGACAAGGCACTGAAGCTTTCTTT. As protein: CASRPGQGTEAFF.